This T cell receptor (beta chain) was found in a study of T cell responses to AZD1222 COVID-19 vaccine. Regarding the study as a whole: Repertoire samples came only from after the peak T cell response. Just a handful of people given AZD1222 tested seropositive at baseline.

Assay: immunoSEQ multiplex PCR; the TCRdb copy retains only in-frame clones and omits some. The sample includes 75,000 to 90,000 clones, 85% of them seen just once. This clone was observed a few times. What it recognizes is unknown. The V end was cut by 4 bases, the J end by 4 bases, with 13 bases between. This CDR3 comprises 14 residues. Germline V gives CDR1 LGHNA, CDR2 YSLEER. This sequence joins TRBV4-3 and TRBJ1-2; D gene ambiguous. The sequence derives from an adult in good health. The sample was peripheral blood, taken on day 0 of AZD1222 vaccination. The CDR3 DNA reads TGCGCCAGCAGCCCCGGGCGGGGATCCTATGGCTACACCTTC. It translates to CASSPGRGSYGYTF.